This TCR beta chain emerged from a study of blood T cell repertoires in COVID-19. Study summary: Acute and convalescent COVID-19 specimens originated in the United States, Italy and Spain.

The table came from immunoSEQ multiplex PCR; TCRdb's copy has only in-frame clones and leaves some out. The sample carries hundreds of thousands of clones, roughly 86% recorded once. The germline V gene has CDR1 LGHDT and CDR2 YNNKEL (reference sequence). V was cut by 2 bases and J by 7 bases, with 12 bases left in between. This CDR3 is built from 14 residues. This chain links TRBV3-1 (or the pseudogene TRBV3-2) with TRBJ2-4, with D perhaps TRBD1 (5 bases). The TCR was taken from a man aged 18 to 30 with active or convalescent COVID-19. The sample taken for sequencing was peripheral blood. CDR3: CASSQFETANIQYF. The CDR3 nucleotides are TGTGCCAGCAGCCAATTCGAGACAGCGAACATTCAGTACTTC.